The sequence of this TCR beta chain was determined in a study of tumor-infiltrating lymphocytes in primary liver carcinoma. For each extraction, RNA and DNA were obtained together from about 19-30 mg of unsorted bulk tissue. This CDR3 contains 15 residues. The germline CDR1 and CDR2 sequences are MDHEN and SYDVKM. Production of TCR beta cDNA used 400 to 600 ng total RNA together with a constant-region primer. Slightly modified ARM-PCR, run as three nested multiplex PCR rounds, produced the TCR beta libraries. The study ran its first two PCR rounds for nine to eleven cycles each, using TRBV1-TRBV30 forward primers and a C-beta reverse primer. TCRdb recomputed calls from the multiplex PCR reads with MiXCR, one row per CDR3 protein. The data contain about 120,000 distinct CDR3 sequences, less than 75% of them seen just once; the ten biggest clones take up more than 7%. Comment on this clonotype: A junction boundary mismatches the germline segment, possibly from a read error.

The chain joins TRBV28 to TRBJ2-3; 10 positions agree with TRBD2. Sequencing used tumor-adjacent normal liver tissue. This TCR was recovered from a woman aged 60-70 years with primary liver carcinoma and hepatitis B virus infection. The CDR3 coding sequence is TGTGCCAGCAGCCCAGCGGGAGGGATCACAGATATGCAGTATTTT. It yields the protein CASSPAGGITDMQYF.